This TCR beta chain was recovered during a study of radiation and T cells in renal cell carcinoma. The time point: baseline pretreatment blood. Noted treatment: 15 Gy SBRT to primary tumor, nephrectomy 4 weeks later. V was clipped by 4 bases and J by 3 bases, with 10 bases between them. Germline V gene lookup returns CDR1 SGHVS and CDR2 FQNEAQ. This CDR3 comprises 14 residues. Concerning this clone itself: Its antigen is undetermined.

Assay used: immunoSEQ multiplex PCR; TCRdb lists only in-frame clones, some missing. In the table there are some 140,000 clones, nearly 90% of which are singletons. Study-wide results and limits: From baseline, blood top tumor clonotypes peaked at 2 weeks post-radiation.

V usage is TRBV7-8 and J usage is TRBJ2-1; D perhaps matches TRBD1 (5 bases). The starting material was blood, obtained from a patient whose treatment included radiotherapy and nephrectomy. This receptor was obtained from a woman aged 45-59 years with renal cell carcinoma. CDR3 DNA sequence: TGTGCCAGCAGCTCGCCCGACAGCTACAATGAGCAGTTCTTC. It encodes CASSSPDSYNEQFF.